These 13 T cell receptor beta chains originate from one sample sequenced in a study of blood T cell repertoires in COVID-19. Here immunoSEQ multiplex PCR was the method, and the copy in TCRdb shows in-frame clones only, minus some. The table shows around 250,000 clones, with roughly 89% occurring only once. Sample: peripheral blood. These receptor sequences come from a woman in her 30s with active or convalescent COVID-19.

This chain links TRBV4-3 with TRBJ1-6; 8 positions match TRBD1. This CDR3 region has 16 residues. Per the germline V gene, CDR1 is LGHNA and CDR2 is YSLEER. The V gene end was trimmed by 3 bases and the J gene end by 7 bases; junction bases not matched to a gene: 8. The CDR3 loop reads CASSHDPGQGNSPLHF. As DNA, the CDR3 is TGCGCCAGCAGCCATGATCCAGGACAGGGAAATTCACCCCTCCACTTT.

The rearrangement links TRBV7-9 to TRBJ1-6; possibly TRBD1 for D (6 bases). With 5 bases removed from V and 9 bases from J, the gap between germline ends came to 20 bases. Per the germline V gene, CDR1 is SEHNR and CDR2 is FQNEAQ (reference sequence). The CDR3 length is 16 residues. CDR3 nucleotide sequence: TGTGCCAGCAGCGAACAGGGAGACGGTGAAGGTTCACCCCTCCACTTT. Translation gives CASSEQGDGEGSPLHF.

The rearrangement joins TRBV5-3 to TRBJ2-1; D remains unclear. TRBV5-3 carries the ORF label, with uncertain function. This CDR3 contains 14 residues. Trimming pared 1 base from V and 6 bases from J, leaving 11 bases between. The CDR3 is CARSLYGLCNEQFF. CDR3 DNA sequence: TGTGCCAGAAGCTTGTATGGGCTCTGCAATGAGCAGTTCTTC.

The V gene is TRBV5-1, the J gene TRBJ1-2; 7 nucleotides align to TRBD1. The CDR3 is 13 amino acids. Germline CDR1 is SGHRS and CDR2 is YFSETQ. V was clipped by 2 bases and J by 6 bases; unmatched bases: 4. The CDR3 region is CASSLTQGNGYTF. The DNA for the CDR3 is TGCGCCAGCAGCTTAACACAGGGGAATGGCTACACCTTC.

This clone was recorded only once. V gene TRBV18 combines with J gene TRBJ1-6; TRBD1 matches at 8 bases. The germline CDR1 and CDR2 sequences are KGHSH and LQKENI. V lost 2 bases, J lost 4 bases, and 7 bases stayed unmatched. This CDR3 region has 17 residues. The chain's CDR3 is CASSPGGQGQYNSPLHF. The CDR3 bases are TGTGCCAGCTCACCAGGTGGACAGGGCCAATATAATTCACCCCTCCACTTT.

The chain carries TRBV28 and TRBJ1-4, with D possibly TRBD1 on 5 matching bases. The CDR3 extends over 15 amino acids. Germline V gives CDR1 MDHEN, CDR2 SYDVKM. The V end lost 6 bases, the J end lost 5 bases, and 16 bases lay between the germline ends. CDR3 in amino acids: CASSSEGRGNEKLFF. The DNA for the CDR3 is TGTGCCAGCAGCTCCGAGGGTCGGGGGAATGAAAAACTGTTTTTT.

The gene calls are TRBV6-4 and TRBJ1-1; D gene uncertain. The CDR3 has 15 amino acids. Germline values: CDR1 MRHNA, CDR2 SNTAGT. Trimming pared 4 bases from V and 5 bases from J, leaving 17 bases between. The CDR3 DNA sequence: TGTGCCAGCAGTGGAGAAGGACTTCCCGGTACTGAAGCTTTCTTT. Translating it yields CASSGEGLPGTEAFF.

This chain links TRBV30 with TRBJ1-6; no definite D call. Germline V gene data show CDR1 as GTSNPN and CDR2 as SVGIG (reference sequence). The V end lost 3 bases, the J end lost 9 bases, and 15 bases lay between the germline ends. The CDR3 sequence is 14 residues long. This chain's CDR3 is CAWRPPGIGSPLHF. CDR3 sequence (DNA): TGTGCCTGGAGGCCTCCGGGGATTGGTTCACCCCTCCACTTT. The full variable domain, with the rest looked up from reference TRBV30 and TRBJ1-6, is SQTIHQWPATLVQPVGSPLSLECTVEGTSNPNLYWYRQAAGRGLQLLFYSVGIGQISSEVPQNLSASRPQDRQFILSSKKLLLSDSGFYLCAWRPPGIGSPLHFGNGTRLTVT.

V is TRBV6-2 or TRBV6-3 and J is TRBJ2-1, with 7 bases fitting TRBD2. Germline CDR1 is MNHEY and CDR2 is SVGEGT. Germline trimming cut 2 bases from V and 8 bases from J; bases unmatched to any gene: 12. CDR3 length: 16 residues. The CDR3 DNA follows: TGTGCCAGCAGTTACCGCCGGGGGAGCGGGGTATATGAGCAGTTCTTC. Translation gives CASSYRRGSGVYEQFF.

The chain employs TRBV6-5 and TRBJ2-3; 8 bases are shared with TRBD1. Trimming cost V 11 bases and J 5 bases; bases outside gene matches: 12. Germline assignment: CDR1 MNHEY and CDR2 SVGAGI. The CDR3 has 14 amino acids. CDR3 bases: TGTGCCTGCGGACAGGGAATTTCGAGAGATACGCAGTATTTT. Translating it yields CACGQGISRDTQYF.

This sequence joins TRBV19 and TRBJ1-5; maybe TRBD1 (5 bases). V lost 6 bases to trimming and J lost 1 base, with 16 bases between them. The CDR3 is 16 residues long. From germline, CDR1 is LNHDA and CDR2 SQIVND (reference sequence). The DNA for the CDR3 is TGTGCCAGTAGCAACCCGGGGGGAGGAAGCAATCAGCCCCAGCATTTT. It codes for CASSNPGGGSNQPQHF.

This clone was seen a few times. CDR3 nucleotides: TGTGCCAGCAGTGAAGGGGCGTACGTCTATGGCTACACCTTC. It translates to CASSEGAYVYGYTF. The chain is built from TRBV2 and TRBJ1-2; D uncertain. V lost 1 base, J lost 4 bases, and 10 bases lay in between. This CDR3 is built from 14 residues. Germline V gives CDR1 SNHLY, CDR2 FYNNEI.

The chain recombines TRBV7-9 with TRBJ1-3; D is unclear. Germline V lookup: CDR1 SEHNR, CDR2 FQNEAQ (reference sequence). There are 15 residues in the CDR3. V was clipped by 5 bases and J by 0 bases, with 11 bases between them. CDR3 amino acids: CASSPPGVSGNTIYF. DNA of the CDR3: TGTGCCAGCAGCCCACCCGGGGTCTCTGGAAACACCATATATTTT.